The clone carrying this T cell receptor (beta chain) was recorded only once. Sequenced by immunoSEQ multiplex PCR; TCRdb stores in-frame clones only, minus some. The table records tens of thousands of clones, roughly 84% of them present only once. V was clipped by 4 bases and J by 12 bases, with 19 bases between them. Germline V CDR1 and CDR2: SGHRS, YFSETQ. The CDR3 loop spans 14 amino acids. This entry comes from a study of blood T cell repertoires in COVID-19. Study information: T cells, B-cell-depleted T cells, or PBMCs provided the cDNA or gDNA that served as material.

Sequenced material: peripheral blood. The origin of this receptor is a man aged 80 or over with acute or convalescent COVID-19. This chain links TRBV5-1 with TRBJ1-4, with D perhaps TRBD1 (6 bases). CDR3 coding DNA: TGCGCCAGCAGCCCAAGGACAGACATAGGGGAACTGTTTTTT. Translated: CASSPRTDIGELFF.